One sample yielded the 13 T cell receptor beta chains listed below, sequenced in a study of human T cells and chemical hapten exposure. TCRdb reprocessed the RACE reads via MiXCR and lists one record per CDR3 protein. The data hold more than 100,000 distinct CDR3 sequences, with 13% observed a single time. Time point of the sample: pre-sensitization, week 0. The treatment was: therapeutic diphenylcyclopropenone sensitization with weekly scalp DPC. Sequencing was performed on whole blood, taken in connection with sensitization to the hapten diphenylcyclopropenone (DPC). The receptors originated from a woman aged 18-29 years with alopecia areata. Some clones in this sample may be carry-over from other donors' samples.

The V gene is TRBV7-9, the J gene TRBJ2-7; D assignment may be TRBD1 or TRBD2 (5 bases each). Between the trimmed V and J ends, which lost 0 bases and 3 bases, there was a span of 9 bases. This CDR3 contains 14 residues. Germline CDR1 and CDR2: SEHNR and FQNEAQ (reference sequence). The CDR3 loop reads CASSLAGRDYEQYF. The CDR3 DNA reads TGTGCCAGCAGCTTAGCGGGACGAGACTACGAGCAGTACTTC.

CDR3 in amino acids: CASVLAGGLEQFF. In DNA, the CDR3 is TGTGCCAGCGTCTTAGCGGGGGGACTTGAGCAGTTCTTC. The genes are TRBV6-6 and TRBJ2-1, with 10 bases lining up with TRBD2. Germline CDR1 reads MNHNY; CDR2 reads SVGAGI (reference sequence). The CDR3 extends over 13 amino acids. Losses at the gene ends were 8 bases for V and 9 bases for J; bases not matched to a gene: 7.

The gene calls are TRBV7-8 and TRBJ2-5; D might be TRBD1 (6 bases). Germline V gene sequence: CDR1 SGHVS, CDR2 FQNEAQ. V was cut by 5 bases and J by 1 base, with 11 bases left in between. CDR3 length equals 14 residues. CDR3 loop: CASSEQGPQETQYF. The CDR3 region has the DNA TGTGCCAGCAGCGAACAGGGCCCCCAAGAGACCCAGTACTTC.

The chain uses TRBV6-2 or TRBV6-3 and TRBJ1-4; no clear D. Trimming stripped 5 bases from V and 2 bases from J, with 9 bases between. CDR1 is MNHEY, CDR2 SVGEGT, per germline. The CDR3 is 14 amino acids. This chain's CDR3 is CASSIPETNEKLFF. The CDR3 DNA reads as TGTGCCAGCAGTATTCCAGAGACTAATGAAAAACTGTTTTTT.

J is TRBJ2-4 and V is TRBV5-1; no reliable D call. The germline gives CDR1 SGHRS, CDR2 YFSETQ. V dropped 5 bases and J dropped 0 bases, with 12 bases sitting between them. This CDR3 comprises 15 residues. CDR3 bases: TGCGCCAGCAGAGGCAGCTCCCTAGCCAAAAACATTCAGTACTTC. Amino acid sequence: CASRGSSLAKNIQYF.

This clonotype has ten or more counts. This chain joins TRBV27 and TRBJ1-5, with 8 bases aligning to TRBD1. V lost 5 bases to trimming and J lost 8 bases; unmatched junction nucleotides: 11. The CDR3 is made up of 15 amino acids. The germline gives CDR1 MNHEY, CDR2 SMNVEV (reference sequence). CDR3 amino acids: CASSGTTGVKEPQHF. As DNA, the CDR3 is TGTGCCAGCAGTGGAACGACAGGGGTCAAGGAGCCCCAGCATTTT.

The chain couples TRBV20-1 to TRBJ2-3, with TRBD1 identical over 7 bases. Germline V CDR1 and CDR2: DFQATT, SNEGSKA (reference sequence). This CDR3 is built from 14 residues. The V and J ends lost 6 bases and 5 bases, in that order; junction bases with no gene match: 11. As DNA, the CDR3 is TGCAGTGCCAGACAGGGTCTCTTAGTAGATACGCAGTATTTT. It is translated as CSARQGLLVDTQYF.

This clonotype has at least ten counts. The rearrangement uses TRBV4-3 and TRBJ2-3; 11 nucleotides agree with TRBD2. J was trimmed by 3 bases and V by 0 bases; bases with no gene match: 5. The germline V gene has CDR1 LGHNA and CDR2 YSLEER. The CDR3 spans 17 residues. In nucleotides, the CDR3 is TGCGCCAGCAGCCAAGATCACAGGACTAGCGGGACAGATACGCAGTATTTT. As protein: CASSQDHRTSGTDTQYF.

This sequence joins TRBV7-9 and TRBJ1-1; 8 nucleotides align to TRBD1. CDR1 is SEHNR, CDR2 FQNEAQ, per germline (reference sequence). The CDR3 length is 15 residues. Trimming at V came to 5 bases and at J to 4 bases, leaving 9 bases not matched to a gene. The CDR3 DNA is TGTGCCAGCAGCCCCGGGACAGGCGAGGGCACTGAAGCTTTCTTT. Encoded protein: CASSPGTGEGTEAFF.

This clonotype was seen a handful of times. Its ends do not fully match the called genes, so a read error is possible. J is TRBJ1-2 and V is TRBV18, with 8 bases that match TRBD1. This CDR3 is built from 12 residues. Germline CDR1 and CDR2: KGHSH and LQKENI. The CDR3 protein is CASHTGGYGYTF. In nucleotides, the CDR3 is TGCGCCAGCCATACAGGGGGCTATGGCTACACCTTC. Filled out from reference TRBV18 and TRBJ1-2, the complete variable domain reads NAGVMQNPRHLVRRRGQEARLRCSPMKGHSHVYWYRQLPEEGLKFMVYLQKENIIDESGMPKERFSAEFPKEGPSILRIQQVVRGDSAAYFCASHTGGYGYTFGSGTRLTVV.

The genes are TRBV5-1 and TRBJ1-6; D remains unclear. There are 14 residues in the CDR3. The V gene lost 0 bases and the J gene lost 10 bases, with 11 bases spanning the gap. CDR1 and CDR2 from the germline V gene are SGHRS and YFSETQ. The CDR3 DNA reads TGCGCCAGCAGCTTGGACCCACAAGACTCACCCCTCCACTTT. Translation gives CASSLDPQDSPLHF.

This clonotype was detected many times. V is TRBV7-9 and J is TRBJ1-4; no definite D call. CDR3 size: 13 residues. Germline V CDR1 and CDR2: SEHNR, FQNEAQ (reference sequence). The germline V and J ends were trimmed by 2 bases and 7 bases, with 8 bases remaining between them. The CDR3 is CASSLTPGEKLFF. The CDR3 coding sequence is TGTGCCAGCAGCTTAACCCCCGGTGAAAAACTGTTTTTT.

This clonotype occurred many times. This sequence joins TRBV27 and TRBJ1-6, with 7 bases aligning to TRBD1. V dropped 7 bases and J dropped 9; count of bases not matched to a gene: 9. In germline, CDR1 is MNHEY, CDR2 SMNVEV (reference sequence). The CDR3 runs to 14 residues. CDR3 DNA: TGTGCCAGCACTACAACAGGGGATATTTCACCCCTCCACTTT. This codes for CASTTTGDISPLHF.